The entry below describes one T cell receptor (beta chain). The PCR used 60 Vbeta and 13 Jbeta primers. Sequencing was performed with immunoSEQ multiplex PCR; in TCRdb, only in-frame clones are kept and a portion is missing. The sample carries roughly 240,000 clones, approximately 84% recorded once. The record originates from a study of cytomegalovirus exposure and HLA in healthy donors. The CDR3 runs 14 residues. V was pared by 3 bases and J by 9 bases, with 6 bases of the junction left unmatched. Germline-derived CDR1 and CDR2 are SGHRS and YFSETQ. The source material was PBMCs. This receptor was obtained from a girl aged 2-9 years in good health and CMV-seronegative. The chain couples TRBV5-1 to TRBJ2-1; 10 bases align to TRBD1. DNA of the CDR3: TGCGCCAGCAGCTCACGACAGGGGGCAGGTGAGCAGTTCTTC. Residues: CASSSRQGAGEQFF. The full variable domain, with the rest looked up from reference TRBV5-1 and TRBJ2-1, is KAGVTQTPRYLIKTRGQQVTLSCSPISGHRSVSWYQQTPGQGLQFLFEYFSETQRNKGNFPGRFSGRQFSNSRSEMNVSTLELGDSALYLCASSSRQGAGEQFFGPGTRLTVL.